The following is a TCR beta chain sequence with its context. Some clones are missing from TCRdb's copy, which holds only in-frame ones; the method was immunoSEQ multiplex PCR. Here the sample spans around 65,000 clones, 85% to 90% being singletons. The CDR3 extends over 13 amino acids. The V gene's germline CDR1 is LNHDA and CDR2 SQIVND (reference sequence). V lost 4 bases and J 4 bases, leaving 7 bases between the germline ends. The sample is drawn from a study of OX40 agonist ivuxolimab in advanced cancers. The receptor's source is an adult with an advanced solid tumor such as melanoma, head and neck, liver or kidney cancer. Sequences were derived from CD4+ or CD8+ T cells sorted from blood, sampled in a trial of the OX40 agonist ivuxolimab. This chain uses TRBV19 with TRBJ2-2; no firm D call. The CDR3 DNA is TGTGCCAGTAGTAACCCGGTCACCGGGGAGCTGTTTTTT. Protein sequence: CASSNPVTGELFF.